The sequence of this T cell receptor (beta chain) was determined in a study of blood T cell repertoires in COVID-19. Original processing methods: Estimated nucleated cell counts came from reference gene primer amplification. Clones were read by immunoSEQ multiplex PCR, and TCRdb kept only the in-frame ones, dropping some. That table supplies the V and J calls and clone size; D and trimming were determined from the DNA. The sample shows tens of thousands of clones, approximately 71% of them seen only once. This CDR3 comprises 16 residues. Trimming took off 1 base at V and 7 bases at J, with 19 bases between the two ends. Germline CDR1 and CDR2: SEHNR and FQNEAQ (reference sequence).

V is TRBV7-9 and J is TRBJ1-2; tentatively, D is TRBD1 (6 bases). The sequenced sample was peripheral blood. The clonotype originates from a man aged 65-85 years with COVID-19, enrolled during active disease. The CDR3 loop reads CASSLVPGGRLSGYTF. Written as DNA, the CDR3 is TGTGCCAGCAGCTTAGTTCCCGGGGGGCGCTTGAGTGGCTACACCTTC.